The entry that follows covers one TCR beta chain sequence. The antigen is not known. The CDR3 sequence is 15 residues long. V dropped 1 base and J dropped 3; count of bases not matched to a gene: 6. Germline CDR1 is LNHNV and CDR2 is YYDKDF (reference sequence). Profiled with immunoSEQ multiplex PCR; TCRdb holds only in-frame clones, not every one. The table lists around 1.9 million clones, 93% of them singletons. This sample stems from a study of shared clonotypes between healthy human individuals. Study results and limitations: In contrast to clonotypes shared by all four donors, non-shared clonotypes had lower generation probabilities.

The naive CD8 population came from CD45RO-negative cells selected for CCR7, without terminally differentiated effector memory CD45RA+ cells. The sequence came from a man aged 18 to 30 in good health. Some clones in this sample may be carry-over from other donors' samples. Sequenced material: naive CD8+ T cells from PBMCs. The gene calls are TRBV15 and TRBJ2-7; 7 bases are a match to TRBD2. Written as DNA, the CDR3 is TGTGCCACCAGCAGAGGAGCGGGAAACAGCTACGAGCAGTACTTC. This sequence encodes CATSRGAGNSYEQYF.